The 10 T cell receptor beta chains listed next were all sequenced from one sample in a study of blood T cells in healthy people across ages. Through a sample-barcoded 5' primer and a J-beta primer mix, a second PCR was run for about 6 to 11 cycles. In TCRdb, the 5' RACE reads were re-called with MiXCR into one record per CDR3 protein. The table includes around 1.5 million distinct CDR3 sequences, 45% to 70% detected once. Material for sequencing was blood. The receptors come from a man between 18 and 35 years old in good health.

The rearrangement joins TRBV28 to TRBJ2-7, with D possibly matching TRBD1 (6 bases). Per the germline V gene, CDR1 is MDHEN and CDR2 is SYDVKM. The CDR3 sequence is 16 residues long. V was cut by 5 bases and J by 3 bases, with 20 bases left in between. The CDR3 bases are TGTGCCAGCAGTCACATGGGCGTTGGGGGCAGCTACGAGCAGTACTTC. Its protein is CASSHMGVGGSYEQYF.

This chain connects TRBV7-9 to TRBJ2-2, with 7 nucleotides matching TRBD2. This CDR3 contains 16 residues. Trimming at V came to 1 base and at J to 1 base, leaving 3 bases not matched to a gene. CDR1 and CDR2 (germline): SEHNR, FQNEAQ (reference sequence). The CDR3 region has the DNA TGTGCCAGCAGCTTAGTGCTAGCGGTGAACACCGGGGAGCTGTTTTTT. It translates to CASSLVLAVNTGELFF. The full variable domain, completed using reference TRBV7-9 and TRBJ2-2, is DTGVSQNPRHKITKRGQNVTFRCDPISEHNRLYWYRQTLGQGPEFLTYFQNEAQLEKSRLLSDRFSAERPKGSFSTLEIQRTEQGDSAMYLCASSLVLAVNTGELFFGEGSRLTVL.

This clonotype was seen only a few times. V is TRBV4-3 and J is TRBJ2-7; D gene uncertain. The germline V gene encodes CDR1 LGHNA and CDR2 YSLEER. V lost 1 base to trimming and J lost 5 bases, with 18 bases between them. The CDR3 runs to 16 residues. This chain's CDR3 is CASSQVVRTLLHEQYF. The CDR3, as DNA: TGCGCCAGCAGCCAAGTGGTTCGGACGCTGCTGCACGAGCAGTACTTC.

This clonotype has only one observation. V is TRBV20-1 and J is TRBJ1-5; D is perhaps TRBD1 (5 bases). From germline, CDR1 is DFQATT and CDR2 SNEGSKA (reference sequence). Trimming stripped 6 bases from V and 0 bases from J, with 15 bases between. The CDR3 has 15 amino acids. The CDR3 sequence: CSASGRQTSNQPQHF. The CDR3 DNA is TGCAGTGCGTCAGGTCGACAGACTAGCAATCAGCCCCAGCATTTT.

The CDR3 DNA sequence: TGTGCCAGCAGTTACTCAACCGAACGGGGTGCCAGGTCACCCCTCCACTTT. It is translated as CASSYSTERGARSPLHF. This chain links TRBV6-6 with TRBJ1-6; D remains unclear. Germline values: CDR1 MNHNY, CDR2 SVGAGI (reference sequence). Deletions cut 0 bases from V and 10 bases from J, with 19 bases between. The CDR3 is 17 amino acids.

The rearrangement joins TRBV10-3 to TRBJ2-1, with 7 bases identical to TRBD1. The V gene end was trimmed by 0 bases and the J gene end by 6 bases; junction bases not matched to a gene: 2. This CDR3 is built from 14 residues. Germline CDR1 ENHRY, CDR2 SYGVKD. This CDR3 reads CAISESQGTNEQFF. The CDR3 region has the DNA TGTGCCATCAGTGAGTCACAGGGGACCAATGAGCAGTTCTTC.

There are a few counts of this clonotype. The CDR3 is CSAGLAGYQETQYF. CDR3 coding DNA: TGCAGTGCTGGACTAGCGGGCTACCAAGAGACCCAGTACTTC. The chain combines TRBV20-1 with TRBJ2-5, with 11 positions matching TRBD2. Trimming took 5 bases from V and 0 from J; bases not matched to a gene: 2. CDR3 length: 14 residues. CDR1 is DFQATT and CDR2 is SNEGSKA in the germline V gene (reference sequence).

This chain connects TRBV29-1 to TRBJ1-2; 10 bases fit TRBD1. CDR3 length: 13 residues. The ends lost 6 bases at V and 6 bases at J; junction bases unmatched: 7. Germline V gives CDR1 SQVTM, CDR2 ANQGSEA. The CDR3 DNA reads TGCAGCGTCCTAGGGGGACAGGGGAATGGCTACACCTTC. Translation: CSVLGGQGNGYTF.

This chain links TRBV5-1 with TRBJ2-1; TRBD2 matches 10 bases. Germline V gene lookup returns CDR1 SGHRS and CDR2 YFSETQ. This CDR3 comprises 16 residues. With 4 bases clipped from V and 7 bases from J, the junction kept 11 bases outside the gene matches. This CDR3 reads CASSRNPSGSYNEQFF. In DNA form, the CDR3 reads TGCGCCAGCAGCCGGAACCCTAGCGGGAGTTATAATGAGCAGTTCTTC.

This clonotype has only one observation. V is TRBV6-2 or TRBV6-3 and J is TRBJ2-1; the match to TRBD2 covers 8 bases. After removal of 0 bases from V and 7 bases from J, the junction contained 2 bases not matched to a gene. Per germline, CDR1 MNHEY and CDR2 SVGEGT. The CDR3 spans 14 residues. The CDR3 DNA follows: TGTGCCAGCAGTTACTCGAGACTAGCGAATGAGCAGTTCTTC. This translates into CASSYSRLANEQFF.